This T cell receptor beta chain was captured in a study of cytomegalovirus exposure and HLA in healthy donors. This CDR3 region has 14 residues. The V and J ends lost 2 bases and 6 bases respectively, with 13 bases between them. Germline CDR1 and CDR2: KGHSY and FQNENV. PCR employed 60 Vbeta and 13 Jbeta primers. Profiled with immunoSEQ multiplex PCR; TCRdb holds only in-frame clones, not every one. The sample yields approximately 170,000 clones, 75% to 90% seen once. Sequencing used PBMCs. The clonotype originates from a human donor in good health. The chain links TRBV16 to TRBJ2-5; the D gene is possibly TRBD1 (6 bases). Here the CDR3 DNA reads TGTGCCAGCAGCCAACGGGACATTTGGAAGACCCAGTACTTC. Its translation: CASSQRDIWKTQYF.